This TCR beta chain was recorded in a study of cytomegalovirus exposure and HLA in healthy donors. Study conclusions and caveats: Association of a missense DCLRE1C variant with TCR beta V- and J-gene trimming was reported in a later analysis. In vitro checks showed that a few CMV-associated chains really do target CMV antigens.

From germline, CDR1 is SGHTA and CDR2 FQGNSA. V was clipped by 1 base and J by 0 bases; unmatched bases: 4. The CDR3 contains 18 residues. The PCR used 60 Vbeta and 13 Jbeta primers. Libraries were prepared by immunoSEQ multiplex PCR; TCRdb keeps only in-frame clonotypes and omits some of them. The repertoire holds around 120,000 clones, with 50% to 65% as singletons. Notes on this clone: The antigen is unknown.

The chain carries TRBV7-2 and TRBJ2-1, with TRBD2 identical over 12 bases. The specimen was PBMCs. The TCR sequence derives from a man aged 30 to 45 in good health and CMV-seropositive. The DNA of the CDR3 is TGTGCCAGCAGCTTAGTGACTAGCGGGGGTAACTCCTACAATGAGCAGTTCTTC. Amino acids: CASSLVTSGGNSYNEQFF.